This T cell receptor (beta chain) was documented in a study of cytomegalovirus exposure and HLA in healthy donors. Concerning this clone itself: Its antigen remains unidentified.

This CDR3 spans 15 amino acids. V shed 5 bases and J shed 4 bases, with 14 bases lying between them. Germline V gene lookup returns CDR1 LNHDA and CDR2 SQIVND (reference sequence). Primers included in the PCR were 60 Vbeta and 13 Jbeta primers. The table came from immunoSEQ multiplex PCR; TCRdb's copy has only in-frame clones and leaves some out. The table has 200,000 to 250,000 clones, 75% to 90% seen once. The study, taken as a whole, reports: Most of the TCR beta V segments (in an earlier analysis) were productive either about 87% or about 30% of the time. Looking again later, the authors saw that most CMV-associated TCR beta chains seemed HLA-restricted. Cytomegalovirus-associated TCR beta chains were listed, numbering 150 to 200. The classifier reportedly diagnosed cytomegalovirus status with high specificity and sensitivity.

The specimen was PBMCs. The rearrangement links TRBV19 to TRBJ1-4; tentatively, D is TRBD1 (6 bases). This sequence originates from a woman in her thirties or forties in good health and CMV-seronegative. Here the CDR3 reads CASSPRTARNEKLFF. In nucleotides, the CDR3 is TGTGCCAGTAGTCCGCGGACAGCTCGTAATGAAAAACTGTTTTTT.